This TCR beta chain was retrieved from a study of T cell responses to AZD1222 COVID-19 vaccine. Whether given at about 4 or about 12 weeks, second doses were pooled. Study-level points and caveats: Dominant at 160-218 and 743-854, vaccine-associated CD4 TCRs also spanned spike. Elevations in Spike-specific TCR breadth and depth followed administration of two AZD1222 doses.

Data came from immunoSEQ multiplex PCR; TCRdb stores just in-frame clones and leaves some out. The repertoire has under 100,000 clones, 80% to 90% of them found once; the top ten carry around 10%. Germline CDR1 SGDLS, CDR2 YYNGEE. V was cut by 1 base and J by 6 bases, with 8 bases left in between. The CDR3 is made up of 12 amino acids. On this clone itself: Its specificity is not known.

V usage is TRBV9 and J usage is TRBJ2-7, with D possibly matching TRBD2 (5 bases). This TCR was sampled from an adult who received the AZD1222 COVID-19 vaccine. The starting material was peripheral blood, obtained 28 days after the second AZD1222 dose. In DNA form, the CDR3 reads TGTGCCAGCAGCGTAAGAGGAGGCGAGCAGTACTTC. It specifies CASSVRGGEQYF.